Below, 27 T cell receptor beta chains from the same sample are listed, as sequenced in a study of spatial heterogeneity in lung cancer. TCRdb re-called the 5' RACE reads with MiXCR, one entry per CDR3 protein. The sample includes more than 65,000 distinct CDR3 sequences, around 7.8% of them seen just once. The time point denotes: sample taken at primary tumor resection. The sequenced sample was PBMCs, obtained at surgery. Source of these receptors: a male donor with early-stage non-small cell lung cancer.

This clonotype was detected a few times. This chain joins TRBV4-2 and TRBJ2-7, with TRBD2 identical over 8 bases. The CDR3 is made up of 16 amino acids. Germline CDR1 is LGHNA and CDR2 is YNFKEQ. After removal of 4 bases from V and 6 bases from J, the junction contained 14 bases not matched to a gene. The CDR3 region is CASSPFRGAGVGEQYF. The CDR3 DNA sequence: TGTGCCAGCAGCCCTTTTCGAGGAGCGGGAGTAGGCGAGCAGTACTTC.

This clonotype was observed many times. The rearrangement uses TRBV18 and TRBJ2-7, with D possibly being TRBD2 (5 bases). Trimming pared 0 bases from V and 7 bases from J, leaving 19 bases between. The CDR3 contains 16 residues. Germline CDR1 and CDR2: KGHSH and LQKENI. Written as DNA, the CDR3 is TGTGCCAGCTCACCACCTTACACCGGGATCGGACGAGAGCAGTACTTC. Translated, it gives CASSPPYTGIGREQYF.

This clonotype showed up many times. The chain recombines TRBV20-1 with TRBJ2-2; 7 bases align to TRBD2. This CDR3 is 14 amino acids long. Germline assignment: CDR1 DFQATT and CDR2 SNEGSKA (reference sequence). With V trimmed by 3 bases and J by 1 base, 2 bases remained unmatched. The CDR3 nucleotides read TGCAGTGCTAGGGAGCGGGAGAACACCGGGGAGCTGTTTTTT. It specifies CSARERENTGELFF.

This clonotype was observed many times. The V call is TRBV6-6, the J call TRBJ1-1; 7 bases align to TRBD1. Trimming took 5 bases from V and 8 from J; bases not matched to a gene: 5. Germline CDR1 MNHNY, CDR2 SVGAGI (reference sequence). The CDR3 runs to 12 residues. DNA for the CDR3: TGTGCCAGCAGTATCGGGACAGCAGAAGCTTTCTTT. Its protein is CASSIGTAEAFF.

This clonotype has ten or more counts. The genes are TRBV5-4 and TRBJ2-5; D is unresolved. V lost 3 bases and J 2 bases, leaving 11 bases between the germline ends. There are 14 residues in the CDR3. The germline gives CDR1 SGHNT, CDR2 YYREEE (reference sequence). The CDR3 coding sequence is TGTGCCAGCAGCTCCCGACGGCTACAAGAGACCCAGTACTTC. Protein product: CASSSRRLQETQYF.

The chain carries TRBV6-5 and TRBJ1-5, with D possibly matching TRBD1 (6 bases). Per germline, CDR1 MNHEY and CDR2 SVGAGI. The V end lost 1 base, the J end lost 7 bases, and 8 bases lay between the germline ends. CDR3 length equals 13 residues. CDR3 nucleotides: TGTGCCAGCAGTTACTTTGGGGGCCAGCCCCAGCATTTT. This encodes CASSYFGGQPQHF.

The CDR3 loop is CASNVEGFTGELFF. The CDR3 DNA reads TGTGCCAGCAATGTGGAGGGATTCACCGGGGAGCTGTTTTTT. The V and J genes are TRBV6-2 or TRBV6-3 and TRBJ2-2, with D possibly TRBD2 on 6 matching bases. The CDR3 consists of 14 residues. The germline gives CDR1 MNHEY, CDR2 SVGEGT. V shed 7 bases and J shed 4 bases, with 13 bases lying between them.

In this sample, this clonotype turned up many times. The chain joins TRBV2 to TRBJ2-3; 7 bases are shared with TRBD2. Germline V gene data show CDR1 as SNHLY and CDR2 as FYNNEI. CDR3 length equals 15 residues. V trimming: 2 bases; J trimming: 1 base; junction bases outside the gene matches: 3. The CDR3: CASSESSGGTDTQYF. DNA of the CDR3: TGTGCCAGCAGTGAATCTAGCGGAGGCACAGATACGCAGTATTTT.

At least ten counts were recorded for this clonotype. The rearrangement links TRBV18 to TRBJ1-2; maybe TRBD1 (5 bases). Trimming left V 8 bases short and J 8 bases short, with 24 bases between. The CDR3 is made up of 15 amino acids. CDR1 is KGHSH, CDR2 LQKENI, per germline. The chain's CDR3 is CASTSLSGDASGYTF. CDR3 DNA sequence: TGTGCCAGCACCTCTCTTAGCGGGGACGCAAGCGGCTACACCTTC.

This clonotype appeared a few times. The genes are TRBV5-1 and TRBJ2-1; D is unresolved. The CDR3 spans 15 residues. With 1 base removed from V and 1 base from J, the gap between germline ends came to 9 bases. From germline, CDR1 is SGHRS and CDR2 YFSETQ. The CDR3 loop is CASSLIVESYNEQFF. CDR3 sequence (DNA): TGCGCCAGCAGCTTGATAGTGGAATCCTACAATGAGCAGTTCTTC.

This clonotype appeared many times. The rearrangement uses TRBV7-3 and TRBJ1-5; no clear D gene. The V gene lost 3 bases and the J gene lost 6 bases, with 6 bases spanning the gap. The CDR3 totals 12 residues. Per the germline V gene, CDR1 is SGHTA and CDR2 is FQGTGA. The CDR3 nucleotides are TGTGCCAGCAGCTTCCCGGGTCAGCCCCAGCATTTT. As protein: CASSFPGQPQHF.

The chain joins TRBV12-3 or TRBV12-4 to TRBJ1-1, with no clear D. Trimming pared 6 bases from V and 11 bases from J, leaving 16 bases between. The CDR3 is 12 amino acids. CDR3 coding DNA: TGTGCCAGCAGCTCTGGAACAGTCCGGGCTTTCTTT. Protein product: CASSSGTVRAFF.

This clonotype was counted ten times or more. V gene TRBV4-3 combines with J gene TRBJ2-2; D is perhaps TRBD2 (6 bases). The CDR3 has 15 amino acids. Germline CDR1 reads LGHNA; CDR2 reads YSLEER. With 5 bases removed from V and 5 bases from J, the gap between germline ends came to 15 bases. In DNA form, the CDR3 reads TGCGCCAGCAGCGGTCGGGGTGGAGGGACCGGGGAGCTGTTTTTT. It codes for CASSGRGGGTGELFF.

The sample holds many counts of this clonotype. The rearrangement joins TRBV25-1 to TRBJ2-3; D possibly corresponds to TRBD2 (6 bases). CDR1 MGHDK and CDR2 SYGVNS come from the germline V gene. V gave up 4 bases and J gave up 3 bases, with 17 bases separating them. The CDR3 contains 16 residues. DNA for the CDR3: TGTGCCAGCAGTGCATATATAGCGGACCTGACAGATACGCAGTATTTT. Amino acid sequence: CASSAYIADLTDTQYF.

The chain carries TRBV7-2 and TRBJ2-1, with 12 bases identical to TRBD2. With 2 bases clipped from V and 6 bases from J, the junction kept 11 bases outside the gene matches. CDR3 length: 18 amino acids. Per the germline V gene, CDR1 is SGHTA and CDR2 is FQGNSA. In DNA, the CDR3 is TGTGCCAGCAGCTTATCTACACAGACTAGCGGGAGAACCAATGAGCAGTTCTTC. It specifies CASSLSTQTSGRTNEQFF.

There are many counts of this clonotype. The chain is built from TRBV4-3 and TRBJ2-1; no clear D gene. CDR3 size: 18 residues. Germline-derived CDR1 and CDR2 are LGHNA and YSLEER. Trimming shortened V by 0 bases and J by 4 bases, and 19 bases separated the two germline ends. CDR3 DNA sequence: TGCGCCAGCAGCCAAGATCAACCTATCCCTTTTACTTACAATGAGCAGTTCTTC. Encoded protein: CASSQDQPIPFTYNEQFF.

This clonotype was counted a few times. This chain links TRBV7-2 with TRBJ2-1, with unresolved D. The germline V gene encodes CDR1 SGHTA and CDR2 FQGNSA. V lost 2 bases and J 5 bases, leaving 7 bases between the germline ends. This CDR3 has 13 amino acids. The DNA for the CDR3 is TGTGCCAGCAGCTTATCGCGCAACAATGAGCAGTTCTTC. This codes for CASSLSRNNEQFF.

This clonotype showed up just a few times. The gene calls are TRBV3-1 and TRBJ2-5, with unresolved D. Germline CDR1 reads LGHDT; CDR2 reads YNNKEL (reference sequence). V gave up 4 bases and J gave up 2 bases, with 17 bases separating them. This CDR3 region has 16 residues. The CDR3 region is CASSPRPSKLQETQYF. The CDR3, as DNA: TGTGCCAGCAGCCCTAGGCCCTCCAAACTACAAGAGACCCAGTACTTC.

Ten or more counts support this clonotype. The CDR3: CAWSVSGATDTQYF. In nucleotides, the CDR3 is TGTGCCTGGAGTGTCAGCGGGGCCACAGATACGCAGTATTTT. The chain recombines TRBV30 with TRBJ2-3, with 7 bases lining up with TRBD2. Germline assignment: CDR1 GTSNPN and CDR2 SVGIG (reference sequence). Trimming removed 0 bases from V and 2 bases from J; junction bases left unmatched: 2. The CDR3 is made up of 14 amino acids.

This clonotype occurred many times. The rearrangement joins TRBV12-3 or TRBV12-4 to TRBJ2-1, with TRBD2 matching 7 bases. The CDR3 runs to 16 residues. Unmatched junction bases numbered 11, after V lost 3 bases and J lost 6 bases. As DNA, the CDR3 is TGTGCCAGCAGTTTTGATTGGGGCGGGAGTGGCAATGAGCAGTTCTTC. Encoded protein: CASSFDWGGSGNEQFF.

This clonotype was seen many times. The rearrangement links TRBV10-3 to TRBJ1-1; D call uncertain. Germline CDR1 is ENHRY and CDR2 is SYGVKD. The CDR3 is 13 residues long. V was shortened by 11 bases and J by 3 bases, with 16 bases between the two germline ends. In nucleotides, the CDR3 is TGTGCCCTGGCCCGGAATCCGGACACTGAAGCTTTCTTT. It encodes CALARNPDTEAFF.

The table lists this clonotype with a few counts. Here the CDR3 DNA reads TGCGCCAGCAGCCCCTTCACCGGGGTTTACAATGAGCAGTTCTTC. Protein sequence: CASSPFTGVYNEQFF. This sequence joins TRBV4-1 and TRBJ2-1, with a weak D call TRBD2 (5 bases). Trimming took 4 bases from V and 4 from J, leaving 14 bases between them. This CDR3 spans 15 amino acids. Germline V gene data show CDR1 as MGHRA and CDR2 as YSYEKL.

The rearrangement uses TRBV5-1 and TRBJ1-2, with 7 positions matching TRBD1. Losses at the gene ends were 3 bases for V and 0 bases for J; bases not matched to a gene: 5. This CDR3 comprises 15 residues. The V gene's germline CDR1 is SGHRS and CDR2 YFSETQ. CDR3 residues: CASSYGTDSNYGYTF. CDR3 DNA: TGCGCCAGCAGCTACGGGACAGATTCTAACTATGGCTACACCTTC.

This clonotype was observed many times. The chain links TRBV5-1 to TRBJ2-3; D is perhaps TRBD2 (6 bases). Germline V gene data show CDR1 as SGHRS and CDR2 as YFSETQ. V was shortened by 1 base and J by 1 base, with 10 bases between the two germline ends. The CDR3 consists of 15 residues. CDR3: CASSLLLARTDTQYF. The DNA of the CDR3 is TGCGCCAGCAGCTTGCTTCTAGCGCGCACAGATACGCAGTATTTT.

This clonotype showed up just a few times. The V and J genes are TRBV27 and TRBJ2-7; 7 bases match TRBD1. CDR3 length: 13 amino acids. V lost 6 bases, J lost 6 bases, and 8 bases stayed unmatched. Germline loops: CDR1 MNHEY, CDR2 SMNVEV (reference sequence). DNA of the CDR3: TGTGCCAGCAGATTACAGGGGTTAGGCGAGCAGTACTTC. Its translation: CASRLQGLGEQYF.

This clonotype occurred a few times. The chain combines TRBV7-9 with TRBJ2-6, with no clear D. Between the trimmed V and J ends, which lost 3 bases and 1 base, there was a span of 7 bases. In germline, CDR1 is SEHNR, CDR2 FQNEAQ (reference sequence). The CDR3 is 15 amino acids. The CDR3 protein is CASSFSASGANVLTF. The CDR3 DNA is TGTGCCAGCAGCTTTTCAGCATCTGGGGCCAACGTCCTGACTTTC.

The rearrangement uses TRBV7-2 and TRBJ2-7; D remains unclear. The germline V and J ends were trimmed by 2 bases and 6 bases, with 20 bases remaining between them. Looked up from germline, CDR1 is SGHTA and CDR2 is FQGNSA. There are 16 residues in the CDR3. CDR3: CASSLRPSWSASEQYF. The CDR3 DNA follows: TGTGCCAGCAGCTTACGCCCCTCGTGGAGTGCATCCGAGCAGTACTTC.